The subject of this entry is one TCR beta chain. Its antigen is as yet unknown. This CDR3 region has 15 residues. From germline, CDR1 is SGHTA and CDR2 FQGTGA. Trimming took 5 bases from V and 0 from J, leaving 10 bases between them. Sequencing targeted expressed TCRB transcripts, as all isolated RNA had been reverse transcribed. The table came from immunoSEQ multiplex PCR; TCRdb's copy has only in-frame clones and leaves some out. This table has about 360,000 clones, 10% to 15% appearing once. This specimen comes from a study of beta chain features in type 1 diabetes. General observations from the study: Type 1 diabetes patients had VDJ junctions that carried fewer insertions and more deletions.

This chain joins TRBV7-3 and TRBJ2-2; D is perhaps TRBD1 (6 bases). Sequencing input: naive CD4+ T cells from blood. The TCR originated in a man between 18 and 29 years old in good health. The CDR3 sequence is CASSRYRANTGELFF. The CDR3 region has the DNA TGTGCCAGCAGCCGATACAGGGCGAACACCGGGGAGCTGTTTTTT.